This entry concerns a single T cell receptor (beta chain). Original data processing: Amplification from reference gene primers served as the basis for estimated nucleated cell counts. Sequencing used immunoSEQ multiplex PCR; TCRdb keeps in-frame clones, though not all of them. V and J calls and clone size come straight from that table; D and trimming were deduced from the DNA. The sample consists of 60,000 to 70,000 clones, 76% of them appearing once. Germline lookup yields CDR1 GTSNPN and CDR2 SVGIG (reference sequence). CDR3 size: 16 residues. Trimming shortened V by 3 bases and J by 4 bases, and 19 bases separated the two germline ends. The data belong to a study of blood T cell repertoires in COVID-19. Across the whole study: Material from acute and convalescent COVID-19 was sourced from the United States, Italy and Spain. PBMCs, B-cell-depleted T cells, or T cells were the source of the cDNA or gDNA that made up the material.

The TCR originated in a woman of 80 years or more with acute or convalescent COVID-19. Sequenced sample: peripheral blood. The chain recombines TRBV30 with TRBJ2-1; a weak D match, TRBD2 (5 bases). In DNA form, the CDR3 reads TGTGCCTGGAGCTCAGGACTCCTAATAGGGTACAATGAGCAGTTCTTC. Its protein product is CAWSSGLLIGYNEQFF.